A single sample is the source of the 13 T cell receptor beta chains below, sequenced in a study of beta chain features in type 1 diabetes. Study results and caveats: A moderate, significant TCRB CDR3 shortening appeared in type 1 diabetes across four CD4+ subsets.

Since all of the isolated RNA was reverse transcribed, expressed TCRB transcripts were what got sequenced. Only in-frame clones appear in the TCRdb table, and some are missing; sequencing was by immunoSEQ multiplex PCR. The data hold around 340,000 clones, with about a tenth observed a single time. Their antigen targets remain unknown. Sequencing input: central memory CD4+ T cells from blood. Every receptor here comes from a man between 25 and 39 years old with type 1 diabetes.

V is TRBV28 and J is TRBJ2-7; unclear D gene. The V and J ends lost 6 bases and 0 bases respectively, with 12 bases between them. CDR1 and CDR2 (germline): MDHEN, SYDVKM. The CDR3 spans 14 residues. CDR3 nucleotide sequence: TGTGCCAGCAGCCATACTTCGGCCTCCTACGAGCAGTACTTC. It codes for CASSHTSASYEQYF.

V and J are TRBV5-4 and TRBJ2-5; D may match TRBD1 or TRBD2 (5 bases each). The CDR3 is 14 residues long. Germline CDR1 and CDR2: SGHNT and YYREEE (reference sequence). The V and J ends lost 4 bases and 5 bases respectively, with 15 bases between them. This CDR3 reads CASSPGRPRETQYF. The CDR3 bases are TGTGCCAGCAGCCCGGGACGGCCGCGGGAGACCCAGTACTTC.

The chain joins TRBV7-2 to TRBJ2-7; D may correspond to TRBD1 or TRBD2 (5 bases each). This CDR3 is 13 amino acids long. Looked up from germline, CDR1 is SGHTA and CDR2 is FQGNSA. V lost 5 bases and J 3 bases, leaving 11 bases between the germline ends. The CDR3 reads CASSPGTLYEQYF. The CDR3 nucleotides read TGTGCCAGCAGCCCTGGGACCCTCTACGAGCAGTACTTC.

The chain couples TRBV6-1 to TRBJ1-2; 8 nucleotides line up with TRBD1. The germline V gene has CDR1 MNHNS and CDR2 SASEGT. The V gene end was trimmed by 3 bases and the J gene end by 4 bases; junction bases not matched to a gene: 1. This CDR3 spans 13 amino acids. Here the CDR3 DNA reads TGTGCCAGCAGTGAGACAGGGGCCTATGGCTACACCTTC. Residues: CASSETGAYGYTF.

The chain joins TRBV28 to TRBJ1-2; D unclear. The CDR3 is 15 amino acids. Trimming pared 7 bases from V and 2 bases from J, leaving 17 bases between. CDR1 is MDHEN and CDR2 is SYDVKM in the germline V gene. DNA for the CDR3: TGTGCCAGCAACCTGGGAAGGGCGGGAAACTATGGCTACACCTTC. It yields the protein CASNLGRAGNYGYTF.

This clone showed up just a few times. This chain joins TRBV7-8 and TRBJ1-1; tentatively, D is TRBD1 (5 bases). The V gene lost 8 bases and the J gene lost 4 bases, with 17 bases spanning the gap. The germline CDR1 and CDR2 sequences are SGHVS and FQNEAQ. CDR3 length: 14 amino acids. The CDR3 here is CASGDTEGRTEAFF. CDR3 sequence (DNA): TGTGCCAGCGGAGATACGGAGGGACGCACTGAAGCTTTCTTT.

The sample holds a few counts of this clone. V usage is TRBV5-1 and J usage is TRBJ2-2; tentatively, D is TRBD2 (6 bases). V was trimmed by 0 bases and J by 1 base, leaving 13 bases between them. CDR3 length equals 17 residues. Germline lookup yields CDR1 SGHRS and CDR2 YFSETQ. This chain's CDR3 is CASSLAGGERNTGELFF. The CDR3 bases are TGCGCCAGCAGCTTGGCGGGCGGGGAAAGGAACACCGGGGAGCTGTTTTTT.

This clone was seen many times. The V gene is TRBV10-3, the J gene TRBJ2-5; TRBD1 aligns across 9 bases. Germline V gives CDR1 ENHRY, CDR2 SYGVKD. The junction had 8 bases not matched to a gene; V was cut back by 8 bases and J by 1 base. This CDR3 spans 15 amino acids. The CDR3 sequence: CAIQDRGGSQETQYF. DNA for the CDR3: TGTGCCATCCAGGACAGGGGAGGGTCCCAAGAGACCCAGTACTTC.

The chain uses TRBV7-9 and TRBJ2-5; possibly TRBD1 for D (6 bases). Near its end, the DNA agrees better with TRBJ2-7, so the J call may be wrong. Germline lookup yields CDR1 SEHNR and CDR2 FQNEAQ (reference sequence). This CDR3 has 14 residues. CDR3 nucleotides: TGTGCCAGCAGCTTTGGCCAGGGGTTCTCCGAGCAGTACTTC. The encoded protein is CASSFGQGFSEQYF.

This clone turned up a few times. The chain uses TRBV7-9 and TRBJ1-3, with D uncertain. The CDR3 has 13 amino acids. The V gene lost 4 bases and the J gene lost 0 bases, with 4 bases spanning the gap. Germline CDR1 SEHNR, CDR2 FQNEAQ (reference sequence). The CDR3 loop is CASSSSSGNTIYF. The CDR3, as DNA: TGTGCCAGCAGCTCCAGCTCTGGAAACACCATATATTTT.

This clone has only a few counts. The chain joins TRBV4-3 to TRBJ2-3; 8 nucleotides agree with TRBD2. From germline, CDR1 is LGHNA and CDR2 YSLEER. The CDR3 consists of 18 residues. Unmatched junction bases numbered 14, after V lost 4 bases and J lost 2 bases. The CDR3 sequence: CASSPSGSGGRHTDTQYF. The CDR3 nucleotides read TGCGCCAGCAGCCCGAGCGGGAGCGGGGGCCGCCACACAGATACGCAGTATTTT.

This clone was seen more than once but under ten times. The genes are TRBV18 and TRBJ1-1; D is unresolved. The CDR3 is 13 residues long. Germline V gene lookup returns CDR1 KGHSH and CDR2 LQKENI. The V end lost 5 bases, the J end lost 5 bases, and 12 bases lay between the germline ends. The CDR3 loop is CASSVKENTEAFF. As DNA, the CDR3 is TGTGCCAGCTCAGTAAAGGAGAATACTGAAGCTTTCTTT.

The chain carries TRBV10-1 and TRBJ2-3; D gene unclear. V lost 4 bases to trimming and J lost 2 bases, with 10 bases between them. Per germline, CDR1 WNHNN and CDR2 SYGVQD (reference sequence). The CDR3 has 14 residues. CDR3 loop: CASSGTPHTDTQYF. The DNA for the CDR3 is TGCGCCAGCAGTGGTACCCCGCACACAGATACGCAGTATTTT.